This T cell receptor beta chain was captured in a study of spatial heterogeneity in lung cancer. General observations from the study: Expanded tumor TCRs that were ubiquitous appeared in blood more at resection than follow-up.

V trimming: 4 bases; J trimming: 3 bases; junction bases outside the gene matches: 8. This CDR3 region has 16 residues. Germline CDR1 is LNHDA and CDR2 is SQIVND (reference sequence). The library protocol tagged each TCR cDNA with a unique molecular identifier. TCRdb re-derived calls from the 5' RACE reads in MiXCR, one entry per CDR3 protein. The data contain roughly 120,000 distinct CDR3 sequences, 9.5% to 15% of them singletons. The time point was: blood at routine non-recurrence follow-up after resection. Whole RNA, isolated from tumor, nontumor lung or frozen PBMC, was sequenced without prior sorting. With respect to this clonotype: Its antigen is not identified.

The material was PBMCs, obtained at follow-up. This sequence was found in a male donor with early-stage non-small cell lung cancer. The rearrangement uses TRBV19 and TRBJ1-5; 8 positions agree with TRBD1. This CDR3 is CASSRGDRYFNQPQHF. CDR3 coding DNA: TGTGCCAGTAGTAGGGGGGACAGGTACTTCAATCAGCCCCAGCATTTT.